This TCR beta chain is from a study of CD8 T cells in ankylosing spondylitis. Points from the study as a whole: In reactive arthritis synovial fluid and blood, some motif variants had been reported before. Reported data indicate significant enrichment of disease-linked clones within matched ankylosing spondylitis synovial fluid.

Germline loops: CDR1 SEHNR, CDR2 FQNEAQ (reference sequence). Trimming removed 5 bases from V and 5 bases from J, with 13 bases in between. The CDR3 is 15 amino acids. As the method for making TCR beta libraries, quantitative 5'-RACE with molecular barcodes was used. TCRdb fed the 5' RACE reads into MiXCR, producing one record per CDR3 protein. Of about 110,000 distinct CDR3 sequences in the sample, under 30% are singletons; the top ten hold over 9%. This clonotype was observed a few times. As yet, its antigen is unknown. The receptor comes from a male donor with ankylosing spondylitis. Sequenced sample: synovial fluid, either unsorted or a sorted T cell fraction (not recorded which). The J gene is TRBJ1-6, the V gene TRBV7-9; perhaps TRBD1 as D (6 bases). The CDR3 here is CASSPGQRNNSPLHF. The CDR3 nucleotides read TGTGCCAGCAGCCCAGGACAGAGAAATAATTCACCCCTCCACTTT.